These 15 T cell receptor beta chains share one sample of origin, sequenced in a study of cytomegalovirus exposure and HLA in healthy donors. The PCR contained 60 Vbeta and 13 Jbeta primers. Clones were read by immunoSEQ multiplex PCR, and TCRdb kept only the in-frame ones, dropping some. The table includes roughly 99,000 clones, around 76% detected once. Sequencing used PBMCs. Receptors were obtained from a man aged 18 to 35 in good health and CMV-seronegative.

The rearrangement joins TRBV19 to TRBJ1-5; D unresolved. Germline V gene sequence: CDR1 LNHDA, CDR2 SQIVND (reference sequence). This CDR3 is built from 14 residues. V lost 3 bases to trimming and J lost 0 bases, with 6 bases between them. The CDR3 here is CASSIGSSNQPQHF. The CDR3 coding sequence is TGTGCCAGTAGTATCGGGTCTAGCAATCAGCCCCAGCATTTT.

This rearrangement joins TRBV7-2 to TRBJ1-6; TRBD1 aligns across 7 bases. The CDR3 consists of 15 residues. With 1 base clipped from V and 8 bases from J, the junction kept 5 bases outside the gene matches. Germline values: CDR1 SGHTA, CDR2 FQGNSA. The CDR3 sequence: CASSLGPGGDSPLHF. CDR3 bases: TGTGCCAGCAGCTTAGGACCAGGGGGAGATTCACCCCTCCACTTT.

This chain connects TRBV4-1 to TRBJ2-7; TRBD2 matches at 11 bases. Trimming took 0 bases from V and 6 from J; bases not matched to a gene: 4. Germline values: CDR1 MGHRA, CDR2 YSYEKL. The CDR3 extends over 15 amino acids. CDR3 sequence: CASSQDLGLAAEQYF. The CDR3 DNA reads TGCGCCAGCAGCCAAGATTTGGGACTAGCGGCCGAGCAGTACTTC.

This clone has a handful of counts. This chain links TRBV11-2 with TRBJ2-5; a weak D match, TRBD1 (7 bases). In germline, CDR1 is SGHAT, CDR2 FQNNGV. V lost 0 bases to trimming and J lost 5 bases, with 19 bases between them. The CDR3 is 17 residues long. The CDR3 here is CASSLEGLGRGRETQYF. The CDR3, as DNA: TGTGCCAGCAGCTTAGAAGGTCTAGGCAGGGGGAGGGAGACCCAGTACTTC. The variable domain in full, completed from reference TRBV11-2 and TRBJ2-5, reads EAGVAQSPRYKIIEKRQSVAFWCNPISGHATLYWYQQILGQGPKLLIQFQNNGVVDDSQLPKDRFSAERLKGVDSTLKIQPAKLEDSAVYLCASSLEGLGRGRETQYFGPGTRLLVL.

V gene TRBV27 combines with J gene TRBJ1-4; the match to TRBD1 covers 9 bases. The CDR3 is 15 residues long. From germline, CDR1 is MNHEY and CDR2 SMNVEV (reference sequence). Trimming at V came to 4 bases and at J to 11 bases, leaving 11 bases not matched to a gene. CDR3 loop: CASSSSGTGRGKLFF. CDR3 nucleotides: TGTGCCAGCAGTTCCTCCGGGACAGGGAGGGGGAAACTGTTTTTT.

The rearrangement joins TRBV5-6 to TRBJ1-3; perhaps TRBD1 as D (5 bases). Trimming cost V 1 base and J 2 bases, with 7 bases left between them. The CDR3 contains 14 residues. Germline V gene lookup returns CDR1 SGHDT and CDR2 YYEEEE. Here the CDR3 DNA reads TGTGCCAGCAGCTTGCAAGGGGCTGGAAACACCATATATTTT. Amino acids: CASSLQGAGNTIYF.

The CDR3 coding sequence is TGTGCTAGTAGCGGCCACACAGATACGCAGTATTTT. Protein product: CASSGHTDTQYF. The rearrangement links TRBV6-1 to TRBJ2-3, with a weak D call TRBD2 (6 bases). Germline lookup yields CDR1 MNHNS and CDR2 SASEGT. There are 12 residues in the CDR3.

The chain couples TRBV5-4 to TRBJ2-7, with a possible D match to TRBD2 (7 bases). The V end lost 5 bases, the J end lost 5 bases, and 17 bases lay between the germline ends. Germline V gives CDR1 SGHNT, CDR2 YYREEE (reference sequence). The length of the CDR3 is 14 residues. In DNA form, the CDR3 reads TGTGCCAGCAGTTCGGTTGGGGGGGCGAACGAGCAGTACTTC. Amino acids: CASSSVGGANEQYF.

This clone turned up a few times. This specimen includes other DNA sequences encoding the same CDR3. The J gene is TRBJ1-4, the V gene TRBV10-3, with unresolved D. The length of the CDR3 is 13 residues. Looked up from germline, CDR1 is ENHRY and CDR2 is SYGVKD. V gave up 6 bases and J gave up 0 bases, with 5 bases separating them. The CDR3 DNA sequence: TGTGCCATCAGCAGGACAACTAATGAAAAACTGTTTTTT. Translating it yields CAISRTTNEKLFF.

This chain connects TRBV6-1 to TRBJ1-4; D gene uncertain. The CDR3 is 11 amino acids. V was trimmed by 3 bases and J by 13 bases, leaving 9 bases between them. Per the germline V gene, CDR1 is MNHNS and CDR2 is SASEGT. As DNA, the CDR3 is TGTGCCAGCAGTGATTACATTCGACTGTTTTTT. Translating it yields CASSDYIRLFF.

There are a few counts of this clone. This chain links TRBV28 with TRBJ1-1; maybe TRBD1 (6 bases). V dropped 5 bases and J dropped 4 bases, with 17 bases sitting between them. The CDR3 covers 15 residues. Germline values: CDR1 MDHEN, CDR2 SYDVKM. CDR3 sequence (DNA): TGTGCCAGCAGTCCAATACAGGGTGGGGGCACTGAAGCTTTCTTT. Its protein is CASSPIQGGGTEAFF.

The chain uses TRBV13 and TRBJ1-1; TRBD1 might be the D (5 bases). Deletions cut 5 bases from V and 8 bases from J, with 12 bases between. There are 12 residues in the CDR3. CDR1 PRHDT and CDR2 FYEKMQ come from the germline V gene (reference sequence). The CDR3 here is CASSLQGGEAFF. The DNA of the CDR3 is TGTGCCAGCAGCCTGCAGGGTGGCGAAGCTTTCTTT.

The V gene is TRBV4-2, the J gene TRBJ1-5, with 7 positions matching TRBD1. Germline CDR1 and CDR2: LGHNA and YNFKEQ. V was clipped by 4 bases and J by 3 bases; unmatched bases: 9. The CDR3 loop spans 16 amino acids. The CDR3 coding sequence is TGTGCCAGCAGCCCTCATACCGGGACAGACAATCAGCCCCAGCATTTT. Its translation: CASSPHTGTDNQPQHF.

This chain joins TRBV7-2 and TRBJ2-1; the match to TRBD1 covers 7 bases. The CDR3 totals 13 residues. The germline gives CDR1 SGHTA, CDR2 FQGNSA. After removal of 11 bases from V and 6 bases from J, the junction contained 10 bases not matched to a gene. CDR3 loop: CAERETGINEQFF. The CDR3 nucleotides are TGTGCCGAGAGGGAGACAGGGATCAATGAGCAGTTCTTC.

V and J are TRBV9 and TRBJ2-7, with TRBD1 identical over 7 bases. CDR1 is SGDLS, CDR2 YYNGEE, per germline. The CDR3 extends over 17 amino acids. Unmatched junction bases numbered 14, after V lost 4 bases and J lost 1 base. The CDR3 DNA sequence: TGTGCCAGCAGCACTGAAGAGGGACAGATGTCTTCCTACGAGCAGTACTTC. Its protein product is CASSTEEGQMSSYEQYF.